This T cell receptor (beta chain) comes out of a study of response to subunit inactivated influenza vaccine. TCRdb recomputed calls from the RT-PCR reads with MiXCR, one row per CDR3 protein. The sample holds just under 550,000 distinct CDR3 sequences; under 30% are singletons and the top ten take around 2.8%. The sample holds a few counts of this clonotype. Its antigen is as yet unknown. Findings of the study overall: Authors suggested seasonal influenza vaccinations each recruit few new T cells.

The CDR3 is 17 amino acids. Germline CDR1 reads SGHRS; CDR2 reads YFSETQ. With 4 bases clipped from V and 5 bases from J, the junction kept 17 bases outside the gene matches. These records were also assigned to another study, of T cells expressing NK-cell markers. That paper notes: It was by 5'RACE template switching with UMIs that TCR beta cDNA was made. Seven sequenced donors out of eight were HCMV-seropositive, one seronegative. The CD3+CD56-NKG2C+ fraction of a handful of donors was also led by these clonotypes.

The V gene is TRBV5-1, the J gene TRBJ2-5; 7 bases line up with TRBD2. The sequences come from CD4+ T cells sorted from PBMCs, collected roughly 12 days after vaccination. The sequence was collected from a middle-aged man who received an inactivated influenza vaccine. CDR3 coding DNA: TGCGCCAGCAGCCCAAAGACTAGCAGCCGTCCGGGGGAGACCCAGTACTTC. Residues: CASSPKTSSRPGETQYF.